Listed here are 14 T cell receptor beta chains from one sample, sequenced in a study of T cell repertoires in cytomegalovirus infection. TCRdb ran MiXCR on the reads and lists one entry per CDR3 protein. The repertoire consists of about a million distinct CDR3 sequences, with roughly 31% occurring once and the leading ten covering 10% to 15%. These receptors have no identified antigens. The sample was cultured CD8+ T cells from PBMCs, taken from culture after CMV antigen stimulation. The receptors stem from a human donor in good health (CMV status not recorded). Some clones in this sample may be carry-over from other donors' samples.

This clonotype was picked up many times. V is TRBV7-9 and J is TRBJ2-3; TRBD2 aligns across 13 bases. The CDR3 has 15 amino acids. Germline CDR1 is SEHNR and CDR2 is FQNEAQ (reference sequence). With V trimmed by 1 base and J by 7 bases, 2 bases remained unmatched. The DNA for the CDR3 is TGTGCCAGCAGCTTAGGGACTAGCGGGGGACATACGCAGTATTTT. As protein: CASSLGTSGGHTQYF. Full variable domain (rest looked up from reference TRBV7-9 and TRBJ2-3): DTGVSQNPRHKITKRGQNVTFRCDPISEHNRLYWYRQTLGQGPEFLTYFQNEAQLEKSRLLSDRFSAERPKGSFSTLEIQRTEQGDSAMYLCASSLGTSGGHTQYFGPGTRLTVL.

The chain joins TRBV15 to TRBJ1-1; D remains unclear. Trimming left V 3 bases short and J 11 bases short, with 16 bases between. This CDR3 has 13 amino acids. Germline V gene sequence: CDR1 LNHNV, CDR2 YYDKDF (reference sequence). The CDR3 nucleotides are TGTGCCACCAGCAGGTCCGGGAACTTCGAGGCTTTCTTT. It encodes CATSRSGNFEAFF. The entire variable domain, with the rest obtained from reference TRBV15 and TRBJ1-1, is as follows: DAMVIQNPRYQVTQFGKPVTLSCSQTLNHNVMYWYQQKSSQAPKLLFHYYDKDFNNEADTPDNFQSRRPNTSFCFLDIRSPGLGDTAMYLCATSRSGNFEAFFGQGTRLTVV.

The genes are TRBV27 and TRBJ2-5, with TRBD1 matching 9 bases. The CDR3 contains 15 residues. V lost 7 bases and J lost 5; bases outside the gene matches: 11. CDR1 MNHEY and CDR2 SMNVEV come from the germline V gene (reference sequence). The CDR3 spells CASNLVGTGTETQYF. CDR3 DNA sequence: TGTGCCAGCAACTTAGTCGGGACAGGGACGGAGACCCAGTACTTC.

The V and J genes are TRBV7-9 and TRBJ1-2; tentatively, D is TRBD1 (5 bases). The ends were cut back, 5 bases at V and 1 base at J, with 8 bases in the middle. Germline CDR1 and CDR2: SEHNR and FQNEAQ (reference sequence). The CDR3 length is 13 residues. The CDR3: CASSGGGNYGYTF. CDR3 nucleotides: TGTGCCAGCAGCGGGGGGGGTAACTATGGCTACACCTTC.

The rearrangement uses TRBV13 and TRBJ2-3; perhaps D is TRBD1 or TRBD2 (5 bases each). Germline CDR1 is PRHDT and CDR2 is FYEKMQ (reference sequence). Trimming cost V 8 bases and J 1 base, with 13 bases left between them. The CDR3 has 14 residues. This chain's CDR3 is CASHTRGGTDTQYF. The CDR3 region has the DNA TGTGCCAGCCATACGAGGGGCGGCACAGATACGCAGTATTTT.

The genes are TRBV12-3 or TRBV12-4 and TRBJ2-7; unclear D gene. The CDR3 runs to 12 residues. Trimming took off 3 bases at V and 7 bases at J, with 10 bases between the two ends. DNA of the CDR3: TGTGCCAGCAGTTTCCGGGCAGGTGAGCAGTACGTC. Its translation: CASSFRAGEQYV.

The CDR3 nucleotides read TGCAGTGCCCTTTTGGTCTCGACCCCTAACTATGGCTACACCTTC. Encoded protein: CSALLVSTPNYGYTF. The genes are TRBV20-1 and TRBJ1-2; D not resolved. This CDR3 comprises 15 residues. Trimming took off 6 bases at V and 0 bases at J, with 17 bases between the two ends. Germline lookup yields CDR1 DFQATT and CDR2 SNEGSKA (reference sequence).

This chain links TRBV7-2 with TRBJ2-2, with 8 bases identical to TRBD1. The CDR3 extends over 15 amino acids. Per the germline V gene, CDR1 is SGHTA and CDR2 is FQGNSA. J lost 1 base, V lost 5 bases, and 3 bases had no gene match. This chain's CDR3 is CASSQGTGNTGELFF. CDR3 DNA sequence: TGTGCCAGCAGCCAAGGGACAGGGAACACCGGGGAGCTGTTTTTT.

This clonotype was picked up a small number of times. CDR3 DNA sequence: TGCAGCGTTGAGGCGGGGGGGCAACTTTATGAGCAGTTCTTC. It is translated as CSVEAGGQLYEQFF. J is TRBJ2-1 and V is TRBV29-1, with TRBD2 matching over 9 bases. J was trimmed by 8 bases and V by 3 bases; bases with no gene match: 8. This CDR3 spans 14 amino acids. CDR1 and CDR2 from the germline V gene are SQVTM and ANQGSEA.

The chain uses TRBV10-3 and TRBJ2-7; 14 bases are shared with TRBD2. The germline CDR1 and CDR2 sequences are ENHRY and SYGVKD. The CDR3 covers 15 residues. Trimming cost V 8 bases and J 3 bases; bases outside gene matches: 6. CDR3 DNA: TGTGCCATCTGCGAAGGGACTAGCGGGAGCTACGAGCAGTACGTC. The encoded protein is CAICEGTSGSYEQYV.

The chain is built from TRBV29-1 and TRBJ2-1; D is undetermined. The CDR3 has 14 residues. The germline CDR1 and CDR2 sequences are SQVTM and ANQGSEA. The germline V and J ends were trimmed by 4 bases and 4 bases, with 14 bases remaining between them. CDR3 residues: CSVVGSGRYNEQFF. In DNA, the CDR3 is TGCAGCGTTGTGGGGTCCGGCCGTTACAATGAGCAGTTCTTC.

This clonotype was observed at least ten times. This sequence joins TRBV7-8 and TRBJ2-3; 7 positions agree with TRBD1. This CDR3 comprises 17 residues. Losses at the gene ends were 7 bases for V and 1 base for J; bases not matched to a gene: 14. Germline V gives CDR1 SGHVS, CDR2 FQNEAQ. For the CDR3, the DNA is TGTGCCAGCACCCCTTGGCTGGCAGGGGGTGGCACAGATACGCAGTATTTT. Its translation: CASTPWLAGGGTDTQYF. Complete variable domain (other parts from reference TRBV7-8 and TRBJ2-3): GAGVSQSPRYKVAKRGQDVALRCDPISGHVSLFWYQQALGQGPEFLTYFQNEAQLDKSGLPSDRFFAERPEGSVSTLKIQRTQQEDSAVYLCASTPWLAGGGTDTQYFGPGTRLTVL.

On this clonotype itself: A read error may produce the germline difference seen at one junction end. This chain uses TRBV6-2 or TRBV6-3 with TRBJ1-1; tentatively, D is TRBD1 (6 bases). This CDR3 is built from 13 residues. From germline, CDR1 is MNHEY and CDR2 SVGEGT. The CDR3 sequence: CVSRPTGNTEAFF. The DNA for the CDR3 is TGTGTCAGCAGACCGACAGGGAACACTGAAGCTTTCTTT.

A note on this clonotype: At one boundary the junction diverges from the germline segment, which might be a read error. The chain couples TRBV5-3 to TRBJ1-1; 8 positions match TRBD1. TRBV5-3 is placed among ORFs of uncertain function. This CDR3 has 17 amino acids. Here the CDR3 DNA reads TGTGCCAGCAGCTGGGGACAGGCAGCGCTCATGAACACTGAAGCTTTCTTT. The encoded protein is CASSWGQAALMNTEAFF.